Below, one TCR beta chain is given with its context. Sequencing was performed with immunoSEQ multiplex PCR; in TCRdb, only in-frame clones are kept and a portion is missing. The sample carries 350,000 to 450,000 clones, approximately 92% recorded once. This sample was included in a study of control samples from healthy donors and cancer patients. The V end was cut by 0 bases, the J end by 6 bases, with 15 bases between. CDR1 and CDR2 (germline): SGHRS, YFSETQ. The CDR3 totals 15 residues. The TCR comes from a middle-aged man with head and neck cancer. Source material: PBMCs. The rearrangement uses TRBV5-1 and TRBJ2-5; D is tentatively TRBD1 or TRBD2 (6 bases each). This CDR3 is CASSLESGAVKTQYF. The CDR3, as DNA: TGCGCCAGCAGCTTGGAATCGGGGGCGGTAAAGACCCAGTACTTC.